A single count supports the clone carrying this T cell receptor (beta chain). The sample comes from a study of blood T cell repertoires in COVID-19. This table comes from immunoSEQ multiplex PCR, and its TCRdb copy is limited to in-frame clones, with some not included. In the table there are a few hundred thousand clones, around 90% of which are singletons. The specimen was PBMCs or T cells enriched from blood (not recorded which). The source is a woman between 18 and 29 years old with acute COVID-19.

CDR3 amino acids: CASSLEIERSEQYF. The CDR3 DNA reads as TGCGCCAGCAGCTTGGAGATTGAGCGTAGCGAGCAGTACTTC. The rearrangement joins TRBV5-1 to TRBJ2-7; D unclear. Germline loops: CDR1 SGHRS, CDR2 YFSETQ. Trimming took off 0 bases at V and 6 bases at J, with 13 bases between the two ends. The CDR3 has 14 residues.